Listed here is a single T cell receptor (beta chain). Its antigen is as yet unknown. Other DNA sequences from this sample encode an identical CDR3 as well. It was across several immunoSEQ plates that each subset's genomic DNA was evenly split. Assay used: immunoSEQ multiplex PCR; TCRdb lists only in-frame clones, some missing. The profile shows approximately 1.5 million clones, 95% to 99% of them singletons. This sample was included in a study of shared clonotypes between healthy human individuals. Across the whole study: Donor ages ranged 18 to 49 years: a couple of women, a few men. Plates per donor: three CD4 naive, three CD4 memory, two CD8 naive, one CD8 memory.

Study findings and constraints: Naive subsets usually exceeded memory subsets in estimated richness.

Deletions cut 4 bases from V and 3 bases from J, with 9 bases between. The CDR3 runs to 13 residues. Germline CDR1 reads SGHNT; CDR2 reads YYREEE (reference sequence). The rearrangement uses TRBV5-4 and TRBJ2-3, with D hard to call. The TCR was taken from a young man in good health. Specimen: naive CD4+ T cells sorted from blood. Subset in this sample: CD45RA+ positively selected. Here the CDR3 DNA reads TGTGCCAGCAGCCCTCGTCGGACAGATACGCAGTATTTT. Residues: CASSPRRTDTQYF.